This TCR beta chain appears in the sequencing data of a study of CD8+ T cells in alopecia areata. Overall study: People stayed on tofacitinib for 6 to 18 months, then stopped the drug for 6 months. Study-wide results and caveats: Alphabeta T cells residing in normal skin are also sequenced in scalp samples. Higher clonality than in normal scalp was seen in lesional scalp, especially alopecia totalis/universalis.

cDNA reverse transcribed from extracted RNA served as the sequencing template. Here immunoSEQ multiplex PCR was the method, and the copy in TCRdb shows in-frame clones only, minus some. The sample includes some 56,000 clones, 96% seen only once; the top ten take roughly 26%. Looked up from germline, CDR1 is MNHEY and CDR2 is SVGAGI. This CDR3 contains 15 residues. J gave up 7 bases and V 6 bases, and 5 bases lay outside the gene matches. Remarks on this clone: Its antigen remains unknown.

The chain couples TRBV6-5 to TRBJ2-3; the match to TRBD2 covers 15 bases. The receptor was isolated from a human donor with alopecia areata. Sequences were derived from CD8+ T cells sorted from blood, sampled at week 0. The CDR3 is CASRPGLAGGHTQYF. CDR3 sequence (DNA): TGTGCCAGCAGGCCGGGACTAGCGGGGGGCCATACGCAGTATTTT.